This TCR beta chain was recovered during a study of CD8 T cells in ankylosing spondylitis. Libraries of TCR beta came from quantitative 5'-RACE with molecular barcodes. TCRdb independently ran MiXCR on the 5' RACE reads; one entry per CDR3 protein. The profile shows 250,000 to 350,000 distinct CDR3 sequences, 20% to 25% of them singletons. The CDR3 covers 15 residues. After removal of 6 bases from V and 3 bases from J, the junction contained 7 bases not matched to a gene. Germline values: CDR1 SNHLY, CDR2 FYNNEI. Study-wide results and caveats: Disease-linked clones were reportedly significantly enriched in matched ankylosing spondylitis synovial fluid. For ankylosing spondylitis blood, a TCR beta motif of fewer than 10 highly homologous variants appeared characteristic.

With respect to this clonotype: What it recognizes is unknown.

The source material was blood, either unsorted or a sorted T cell fraction (not recorded which). The chain combines TRBV2 with TRBJ2-3; 9 bases match TRBD2. This TCR came from a female donor with ankylosing spondylitis or in good health (not recorded which). The CDR3, as DNA: TGTGCCAGCAGCTCTAGCGGGACTGGGACAGATACGCAGTATTTT. It yields the protein CASSSSGTGTDTQYF.